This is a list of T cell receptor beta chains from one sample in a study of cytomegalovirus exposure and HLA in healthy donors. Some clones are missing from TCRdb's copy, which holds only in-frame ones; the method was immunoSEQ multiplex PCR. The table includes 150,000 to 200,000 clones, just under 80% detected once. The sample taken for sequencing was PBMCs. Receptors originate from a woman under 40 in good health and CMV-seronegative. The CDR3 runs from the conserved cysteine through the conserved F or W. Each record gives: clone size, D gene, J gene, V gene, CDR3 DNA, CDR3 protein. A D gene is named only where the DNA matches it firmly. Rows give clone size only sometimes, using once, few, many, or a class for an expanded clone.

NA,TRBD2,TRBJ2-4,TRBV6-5,TGTGCCAGCAGTTTGGGACTAGCGGATGGCATTCAGTACTTC,CASSLGLADGIQYF
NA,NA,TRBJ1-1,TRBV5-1,TGCGCCAGCAGCTTGGCAGACAACTCTGGGACTGAAGCTTTCTTT,CASSLADNSGTEAFF
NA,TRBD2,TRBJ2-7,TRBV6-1,TGTGCCAGCAGTGAGGTTTCCGGGACTAGCGTCTACGAGCAGTACTTC,CASSEVSGTSVYEQYF
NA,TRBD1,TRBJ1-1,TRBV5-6,TGTGCCAGCAGCCTCCGGGACAGGGTCCCCGAAGCTTTCTTT,CASSLRDRVPEAFF
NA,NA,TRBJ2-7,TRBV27,TGTGCCAGCAGTGCTAGGGTGGAGGACTACGAGCAGTACTTC,CASSARVEDYEQYF
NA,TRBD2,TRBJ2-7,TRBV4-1,TGCGCCAGCAGCCAAGCCCCTAGCGGGGGGTTCGAGCAGTACTTC,CASSQAPSGGFEQYF
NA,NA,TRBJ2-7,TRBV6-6,TGTGCCAGCCGGGACATCTTAGGGCACGAGCAGTACTTC,CASRDILGHEQYF
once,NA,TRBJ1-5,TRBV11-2,TGTGCCAGCAGTTCAGGGTTCAATCAGCCCCAGCATTTT,CASSSGFNQPQHF
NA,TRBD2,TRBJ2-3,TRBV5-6,TGTGCCAGCAGCTTGCGACTAGCGGGGGGGCAAGATACGCAGTATTTT,CASSLRLAGGQDTQYF
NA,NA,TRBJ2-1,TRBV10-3,TGTGCCATCAGTGAGTCACTAGTATCACACAATGAGCAGTTCTTC,CAISESLVSHNEQFF
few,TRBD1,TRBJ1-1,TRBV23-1,TGCGCCAGCAGTCAATCGGCTAGGACAGGGAATGGCACTGAAGCTTTCTTT,CASSQSARTGNGTEAFF
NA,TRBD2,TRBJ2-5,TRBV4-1,TGCGCCAGCAGCCTCCCAAGGGGCGGGGGGTCCCAAGAGACCCAGTACTTC,CASSLPRGGGSQETQYF
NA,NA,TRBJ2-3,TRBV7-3,TGTGCCAGCAGCCCCCCCTCAGATACGCAGTATTTT,CASSPPSDTQYF
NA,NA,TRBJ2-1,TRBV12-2,TGTGCAAGTCGCTTCTCTCGAGTCACGTTGTTCTTC,CASRFSRVTLFF
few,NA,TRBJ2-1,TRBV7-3,TGTGCCAGCAGCTTAACAACTAGCTACAATGAGCAGTTCTTC,CASSLTTSYNEQFF
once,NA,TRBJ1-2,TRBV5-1,TGCGCCAGCAGCTCCCCCTCGCAGGGTGGTTGGTACACCTTC,CASSSPSQGGWYTF
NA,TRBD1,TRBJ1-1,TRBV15,TGTGCCACCAGCAGGGCCGGGACAGGGAACACTGAAGCTTTCTTT,CATSRAGTGNTEAFF
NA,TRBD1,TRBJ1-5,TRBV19,TGTGCCAGTAGTATCGGGACAGCAATTAGCAATCAGCCCCAGCATTTT,CASSIGTAISNQPQHF
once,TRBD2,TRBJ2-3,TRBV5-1,TGCGCCAGCAGCTCCGGACTAGTGGGAGATACGCAGTATTTT,CASSSGLVGDTQYF
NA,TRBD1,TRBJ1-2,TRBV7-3,TGTGCCAGCAGCCCGGAGCCCGGGACAGTGCTTGGCTACACCTTC,CASSPEPGTVLGYTF
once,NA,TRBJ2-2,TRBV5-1,TGCGCCAGCAGCTTGTTAGACAGTAGGCCCGGGGAGCTGTTTTTT,CASSLLDSRPGELFF
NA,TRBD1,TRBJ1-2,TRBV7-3,TGTGCCAGCAGCCCAGGGGGGTCTAACTATGGCTACACCTTC,CASSPGGSNYGYTF
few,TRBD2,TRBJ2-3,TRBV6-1,TGTGCCAGCAGTGAGTCGCGGGGGGGCGCAGATACGCAGTATTTT,CASSESRGGADTQYF
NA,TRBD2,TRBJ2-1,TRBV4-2,TGTGCCAGCAGCCAACGAGACGGGCTAGCGGGGGATTACAATGAGCAGTTCTTC,CASSQRDGLAGDYNEQFF
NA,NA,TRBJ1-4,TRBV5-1,TGCGCCAGCAGCTTGGGCCCCCGAGGTGGAACTAATGAAAAACTGTTTTTT,CASSLGPRGGTNEKLFF
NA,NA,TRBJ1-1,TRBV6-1,TGTGCCAGCAGTACAACAGGGAGCACTGAAGCTTTCTTT,CASSTTGSTEAFF
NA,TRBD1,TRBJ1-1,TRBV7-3,TGTGCCAGCAGCTTAACCGAGGGGACAGGGGAGAACACTGAAGCTTTCTTT,CASSLTEGTGENTEAFF
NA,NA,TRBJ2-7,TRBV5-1,TGCGCCAGCAGCACCTCCGGGATTAACTACGAGCAGTACTTC,CASSTSGINYEQYF
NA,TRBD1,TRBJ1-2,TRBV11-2,TGTGCCAGCAGAAAATTCGGCCGGGACAGGGGGCAAGGGGACTATGGCTACACCTTC,CASRKFGRDRGQGDYGYTF
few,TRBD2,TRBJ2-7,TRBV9,TGTGCCAGCAGCGTACTAGCGGGGACATCTCATGAGCAGTACTTC,CASSVLAGTSHEQYF
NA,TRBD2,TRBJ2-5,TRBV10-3,TGTGCCATCAGTGAGTCGATGACTAGCTCCAGAGAGACCCAGTACTTC,CAISESMTSSRETQYF
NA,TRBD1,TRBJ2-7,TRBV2,TGTGCCAGCAGCCTACAGGGGGCGGCGTACGAGCAGTACTTC,CASSLQGAAYEQYF
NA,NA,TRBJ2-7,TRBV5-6,TGTGCCAGCTCGACACCGCTATCGGGGAGGGAGCAGTACTTC,CASSTPLSGREQYF
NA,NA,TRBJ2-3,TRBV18,TGTGCCAGCTCACCACCTGGGGGGTCCGGCACAGATACGCAGTATTTT,CASSPPGGSGTDTQYF
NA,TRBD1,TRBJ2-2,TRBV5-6,TGTGCCAGCAGCTTGCCAGGGACAGGGTCTGGGACCGGGGAGCTGTTTTTT,CASSLPGTGSGTGELFF
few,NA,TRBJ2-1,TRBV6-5,TGTGCCAGCACTTTTCAACAGGGGAGGCTTGAGCAGTTCTTC,CASTFQQGRLEQFF
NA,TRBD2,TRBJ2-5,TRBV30,TGTGCCTGGAGTGTACGCCGATCTAGCGGGGAGGCCGAGACCCAGTACTTC,CAWSVRRSSGEAETQYF
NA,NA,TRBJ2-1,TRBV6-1,TGTGCCAGCGGGGGGGCGTTCTACAATGAGCAGTTCTTC,CASGGAFYNEQFF
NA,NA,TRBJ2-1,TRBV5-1,TGCGCCAGCAGCCCCCAGATTCAGGGTTATAATGAGCAGTTCTTC,CASSPQIQGYNEQFF
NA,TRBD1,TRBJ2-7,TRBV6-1,TGTGCCAGCACCCTAGGACAGGGCCTCACGGAGCAGTACTTC,CASTLGQGLTEQYF
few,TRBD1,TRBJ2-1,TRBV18,TGTGCCAGCTCACCAACAACAGGGGGCTACAATGAGCAGTTCTTC,CASSPTTGGYNEQFF
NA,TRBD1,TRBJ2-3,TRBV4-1,TGCGCCAGCAGTCCCGGACAGGGAGTCACAGATACGCAGTATTTT,CASSPGQGVTDTQYF
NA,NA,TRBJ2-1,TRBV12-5,TGTGCTAGTGGTTTGGTACGAGGAGGGACCTCCTACAATGAGCAGTTCTTC,CASGLVRGGTSYNEQFF
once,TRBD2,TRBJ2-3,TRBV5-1,TGCGCCAGCAGCGCAATGGCCCTAGCGGGGGGAGACACAGATACGCAGTATTTT,CASSAMALAGGDTDTQYF
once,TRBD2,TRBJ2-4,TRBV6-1,TGTGCCAGCAGTGCGGGACTAGCGGGGGGGCCAGCCAAAAACATTCAGTACTTC,CASSAGLAGGPAKNIQYF
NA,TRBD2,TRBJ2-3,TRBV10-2,TGCGCCAGCAGTGAGGGACTAGCGGGGCCAGATACGCAGTATTTT,CASSEGLAGPDTQYF
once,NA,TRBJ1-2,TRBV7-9,TGTGCCAGCAGCTTAGACGGGAATATATATGGCTACACCTTC,CASSLDGNIYGYTF
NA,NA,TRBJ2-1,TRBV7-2,TGTGCCAGCAGCTTATCACTGTACAATGAGCAGTTCTTC,CASSLSLYNEQFF
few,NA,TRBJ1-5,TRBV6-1,TGTGCCAGCAGTGTATGGAGGGGCGTAAGCAATCAGCCCCAGCATTTT,CASSVWRGVSNQPQHF
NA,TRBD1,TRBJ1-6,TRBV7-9,TGTGCCAGCAGCTTTGACAGGGGCTATTCACCCCTCCACTTT,CASSFDRGYSPLHF
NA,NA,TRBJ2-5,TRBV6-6,TGTGCCAGCAGTTACCGGACAGCCCTGTACCAAGAGACCCAGTACTTC,CASSYRTALYQETQYF
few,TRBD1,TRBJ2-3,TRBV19,TGTGCCAGTAGCGTCTGGACAGGGGGCATCGATACGCAGTATTTT,CASSVWTGGIDTQYF
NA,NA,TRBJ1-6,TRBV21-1,TGTGCCAGCAGCTACGGACAGGGCTCCTATAATTCACCCCTCCACTTT,CASSYGQGSYNSPLHF
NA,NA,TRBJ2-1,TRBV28,TGTGCCAGCAGTTTAGCGGGGGCCTCCTACAATGAGCAGTTCTTC,CASSLAGASYNEQFF
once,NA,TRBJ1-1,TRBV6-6,TGTGCCAGTCACAGGGAGAACACTGAAGCTTTCTTT,CASHRENTEAFF
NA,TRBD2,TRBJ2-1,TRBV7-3,TGTGCCAGCAGCTCGGGCTGGGCGGGGGGTTACAATGAGCAGTTCTTC,CASSSGWAGGYNEQFF
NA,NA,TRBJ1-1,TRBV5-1,TGCGCCAGCAGCACCGGCCCGGGAGGCAGTGAAGCTTTCTTT,CASSTGPGGSEAFF
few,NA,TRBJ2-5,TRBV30,TGTGCCTGGAGTGTACTAGCCGGGGTAGAGACCCAGTACTTC,CAWSVLAGVETQYF
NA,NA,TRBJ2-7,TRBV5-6,TGTGCCAGCAGCCCGGGACTGGTTGGCAACGAGCAGTACTTC,CASSPGLVGNEQYF